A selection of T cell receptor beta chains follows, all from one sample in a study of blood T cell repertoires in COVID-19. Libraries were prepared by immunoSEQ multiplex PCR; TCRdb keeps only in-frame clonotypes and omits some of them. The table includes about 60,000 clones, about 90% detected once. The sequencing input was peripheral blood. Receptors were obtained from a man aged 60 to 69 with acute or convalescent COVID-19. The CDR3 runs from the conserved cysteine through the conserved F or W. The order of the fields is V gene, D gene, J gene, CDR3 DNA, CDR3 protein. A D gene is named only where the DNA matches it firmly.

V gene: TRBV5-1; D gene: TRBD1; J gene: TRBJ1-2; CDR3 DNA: TGCGCCAGCAGCATTACCGGGACAGGGCCTTCGGGCTATGGCTACACCTTC; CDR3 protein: CASSITGTGPSGYGYTF
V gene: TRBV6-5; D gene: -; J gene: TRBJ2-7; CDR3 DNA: TGTGCCAGCAGTATAATCTACGAGCAGTACTTC; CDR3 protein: CASSIIYEQYF
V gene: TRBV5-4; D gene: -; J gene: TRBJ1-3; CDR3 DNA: TGTGCCAGCAGCTTGGACAACTCTGGAAACACCATATATTTT; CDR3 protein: CASSLDNSGNTIYF
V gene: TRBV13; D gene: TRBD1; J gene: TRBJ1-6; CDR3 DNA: TGTGCCAGCAGCTTAGGATTAGGGACAGGAGGTTCACCCCTCCACTTT; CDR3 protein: CASSLGLGTGGSPLHF
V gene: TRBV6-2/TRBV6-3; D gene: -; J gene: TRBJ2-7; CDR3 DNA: TGTGCCAGCAGCTCACCTCCCCGGTCCGGGGTGGGGTACGAGCAGTACTTC; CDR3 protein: CASSSPPRSGVGYEQYF
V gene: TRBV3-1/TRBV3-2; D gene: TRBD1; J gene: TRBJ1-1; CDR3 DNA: TGTGCCAGCAGGGACAGGGGGCTGAACACTGAAGCTTTCTTT; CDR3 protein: CASRDRGLNTEAFF
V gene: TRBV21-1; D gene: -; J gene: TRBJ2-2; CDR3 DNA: TGTGCCAGCAGCAAAGTTGGGGGGTGGACCGGGGAGCTGTTTTTT; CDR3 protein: CASSKVGGWTGELFF
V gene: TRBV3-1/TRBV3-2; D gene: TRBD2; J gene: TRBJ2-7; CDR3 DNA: TGTGCCAGCAGCCAAGGGGCGGGACTATCGAAGGAGCAGTACTTC; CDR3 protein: CASSQGAGLSKEQYF
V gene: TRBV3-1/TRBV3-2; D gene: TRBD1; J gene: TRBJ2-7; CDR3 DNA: TGTGCCAGCAGCCAAGGTTCACAGGGGTCCTACGAGCAGTACTTC; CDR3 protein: CASSQGSQGSYEQYF
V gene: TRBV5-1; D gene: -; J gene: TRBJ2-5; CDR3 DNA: TGCGCCAGCAGCTTAGAAGCCTACGCGGAGACCCAGTACTTC; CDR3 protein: CASSLEAYAETQYF